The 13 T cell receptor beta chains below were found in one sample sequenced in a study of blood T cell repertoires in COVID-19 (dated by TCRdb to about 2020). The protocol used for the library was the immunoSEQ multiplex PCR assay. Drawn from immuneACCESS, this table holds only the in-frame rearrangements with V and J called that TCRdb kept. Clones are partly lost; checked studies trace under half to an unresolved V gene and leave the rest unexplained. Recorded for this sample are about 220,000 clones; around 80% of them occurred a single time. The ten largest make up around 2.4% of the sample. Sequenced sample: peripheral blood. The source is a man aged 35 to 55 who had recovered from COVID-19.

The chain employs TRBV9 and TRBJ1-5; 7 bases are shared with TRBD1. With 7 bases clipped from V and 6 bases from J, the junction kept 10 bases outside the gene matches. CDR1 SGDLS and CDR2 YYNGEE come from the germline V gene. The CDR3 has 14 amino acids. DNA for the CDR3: TGTGCCAGCGGAGGGGGCGCGGAGGGTCAGCCCCAGCATTTT. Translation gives CASGGGAEGQPQHF.

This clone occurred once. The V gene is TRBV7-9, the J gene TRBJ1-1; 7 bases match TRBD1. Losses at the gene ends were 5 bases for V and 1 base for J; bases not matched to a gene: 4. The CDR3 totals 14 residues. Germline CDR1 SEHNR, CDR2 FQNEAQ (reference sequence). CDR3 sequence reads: CASSTTGKNTEAFF. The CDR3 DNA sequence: TGTGCCAGCAGCACGACAGGGAAGAACACTGAAGCTTTCTTT.

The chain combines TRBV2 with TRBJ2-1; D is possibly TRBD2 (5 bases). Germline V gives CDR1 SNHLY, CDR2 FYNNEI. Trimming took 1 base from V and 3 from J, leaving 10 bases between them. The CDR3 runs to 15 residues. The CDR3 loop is CASSEEPGIYNEQFF. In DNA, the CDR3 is TGTGCCAGCAGTGAAGAACCCGGGATCTACAATGAGCAGTTCTTC.

The CDR3 here is CASSRRLTTGTGKNYGYTF. The DNA for the CDR3 is TGTGCCAGCAGCCGACGATTAACCACCGGGACAGGAAAAAACTATGGCTACACCTTC. This rearrangement joins TRBV3-1 (or the pseudogene TRBV3-2) to TRBJ1-2, with 8 bases lining up with TRBD1. Germline V CDR1 and CDR2: LGHDT, YNNKEL (reference sequence). This CDR3 region has 19 residues. The V and J ends lost 4 bases and 2 bases, in that order; junction bases with no gene match: 18.

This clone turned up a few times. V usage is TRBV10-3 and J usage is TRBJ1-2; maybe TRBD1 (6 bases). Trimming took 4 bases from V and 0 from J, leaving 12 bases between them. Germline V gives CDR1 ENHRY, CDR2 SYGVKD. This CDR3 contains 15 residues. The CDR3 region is CAISVDRDSNYGYTF. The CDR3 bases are TGTGCCATCAGTGTGGACAGAGATTCTAACTATGGCTACACCTTC.

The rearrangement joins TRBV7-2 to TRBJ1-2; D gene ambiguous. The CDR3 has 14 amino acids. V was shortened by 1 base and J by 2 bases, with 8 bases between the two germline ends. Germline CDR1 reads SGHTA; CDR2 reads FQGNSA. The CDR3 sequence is CASSLGTGNYGYTF. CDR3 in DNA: TGTGCCAGCAGCTTAGGGACGGGGAACTATGGCTACACCTTC.

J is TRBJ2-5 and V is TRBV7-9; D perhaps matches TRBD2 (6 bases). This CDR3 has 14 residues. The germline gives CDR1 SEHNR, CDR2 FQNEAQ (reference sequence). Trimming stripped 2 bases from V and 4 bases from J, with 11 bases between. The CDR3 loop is CASSLFVGGETQYF. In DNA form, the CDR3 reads TGTGCCAGCAGCTTATTTGTGGGAGGAGAGACCCAGTACTTC. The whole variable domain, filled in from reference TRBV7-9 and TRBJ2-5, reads DTGVSQNPRHKITKRGQNVTFRCDPISEHNRLYWYRQTLGQGPEFLTYFQNEAQLEKSRLLSDRFSAERPKGSFSTLEIQRTEQGDSAMYLCASSLFVGGETQYFGPGTRLLVL.

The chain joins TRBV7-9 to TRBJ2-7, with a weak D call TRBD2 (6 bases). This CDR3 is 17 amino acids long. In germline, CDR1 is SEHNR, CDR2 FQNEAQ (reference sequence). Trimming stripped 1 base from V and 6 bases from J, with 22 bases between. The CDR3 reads CASSLGAKLMGGPEQYF. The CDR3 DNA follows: TGTGCCAGCAGCTTAGGGGCGAAATTAATGGGGGGACCCGAGCAGTACTTC.

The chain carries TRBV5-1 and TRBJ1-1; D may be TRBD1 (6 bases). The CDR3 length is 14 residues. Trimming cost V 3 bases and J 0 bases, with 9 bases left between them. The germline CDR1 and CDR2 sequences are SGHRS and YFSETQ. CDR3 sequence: CASSSGQLNTEAFF. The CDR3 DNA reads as TGCGCCAGCAGCTCAGGACAGCTGAACACTGAAGCTTTCTTT.

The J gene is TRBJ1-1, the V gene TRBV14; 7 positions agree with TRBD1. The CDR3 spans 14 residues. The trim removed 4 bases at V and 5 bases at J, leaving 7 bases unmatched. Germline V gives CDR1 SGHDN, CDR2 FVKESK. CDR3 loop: CASSRSTGRTEAFF. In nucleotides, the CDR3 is TGTGCCAGCAGCCGATCGACAGGGAGGACTGAAGCTTTCTTT.

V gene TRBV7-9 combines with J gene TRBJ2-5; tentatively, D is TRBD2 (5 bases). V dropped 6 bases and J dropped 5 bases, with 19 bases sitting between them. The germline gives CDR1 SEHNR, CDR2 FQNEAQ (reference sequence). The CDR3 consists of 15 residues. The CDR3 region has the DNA TGTGCCAGCAGGCCTAGCTTGGAGTGGGTGGAGACCCAGTACTTC. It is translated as CASRPSLEWVETQYF.

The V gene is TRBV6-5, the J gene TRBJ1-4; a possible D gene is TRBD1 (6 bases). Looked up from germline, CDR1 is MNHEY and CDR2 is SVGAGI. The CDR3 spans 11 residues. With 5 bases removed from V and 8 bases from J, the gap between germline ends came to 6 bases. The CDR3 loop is CASSTGEKLFF. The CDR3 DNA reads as TGTGCCAGCAGTACAGGGGAAAAACTGTTTTTT.

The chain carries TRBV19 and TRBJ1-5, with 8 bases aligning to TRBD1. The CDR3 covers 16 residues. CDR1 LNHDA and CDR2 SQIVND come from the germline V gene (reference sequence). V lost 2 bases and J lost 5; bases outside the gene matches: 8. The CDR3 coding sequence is TGTGCCAGTAGTATAACCGACAGGGGTTCGCATCAGCCCCAGCATTTT. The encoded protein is CASSITDRGSHQPQHF.